This T cell receptor (beta chain) stems from a study of vaccination and CD4 T cells after COVID-19. Sequenced with the Oncomine TCR Beta short-read assay was DNA taken from cultured CD4+ T cells. Each CDR3 protein gets one entry after TCRdb re-called the PCR reads with MiXCR. The profile shows around 8,000 distinct CDR3 sequences, 60% to 80% of them singletons. Per germline, CDR1 SEHNR and CDR2 FQNEAQ (reference sequence). The CDR3 contains 16 residues. V was pared by 5 bases and J by 1 base, with 17 bases between. The treatment here: roughly 10-day PBMC culture with coronavirus spike peptide pools or control peptides (ViraFEST assay). In the case of this clonotype: The antigen is undetermined.

The genes are TRBV7-9 and TRBJ2-5; TRBD2 might be the D (6 bases). This clonotype was sampled from a human donor with COVID-19. This specimen consisted of cultured CD4+ T cells from blood, obtained after SARS-CoV-2 vaccination. The CDR3 DNA reads TGTGCCAGCAGCCCCCCGGACTGGCGGGGCCAAGAGACCCAGTACTTC. This sequence encodes CASSPPDWRGQETQYF.